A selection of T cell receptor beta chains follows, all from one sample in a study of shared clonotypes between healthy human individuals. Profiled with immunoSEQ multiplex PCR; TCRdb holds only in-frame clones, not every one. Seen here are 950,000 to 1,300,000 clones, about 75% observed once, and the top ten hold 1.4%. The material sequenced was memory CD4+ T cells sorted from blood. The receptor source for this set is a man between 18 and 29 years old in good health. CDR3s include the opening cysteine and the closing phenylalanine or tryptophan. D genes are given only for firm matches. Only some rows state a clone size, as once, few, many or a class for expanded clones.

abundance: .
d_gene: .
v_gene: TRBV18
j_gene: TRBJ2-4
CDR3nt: TGTGCCAGCTCACCGGAGGTACTAGCCAAAAACATTCAGTACTTC
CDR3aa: CASSPEVLAKNIQYF

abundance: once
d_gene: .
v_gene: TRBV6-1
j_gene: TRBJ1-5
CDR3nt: TGTGCCAGCAGTGAATATGGACGGTTTGAGCCCCAGCATTTT
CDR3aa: CASSEYGRFEPQHF

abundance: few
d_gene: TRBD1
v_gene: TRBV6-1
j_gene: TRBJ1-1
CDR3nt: TGTGCCAGCAGGGTGACAGGGGGAACTGAAGCTTTCTTT
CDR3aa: CASRVTGGTEAFF

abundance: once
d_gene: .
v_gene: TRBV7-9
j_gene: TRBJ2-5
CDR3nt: TGTGCCAGCAGCGCGGGACGAATAGGGGAGACCCAGTACTTC
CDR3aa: CASSAGRIGETQYF

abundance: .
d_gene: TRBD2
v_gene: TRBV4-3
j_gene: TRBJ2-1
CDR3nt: TGCGCCAGCAGCCAAGAGGCCAGCGGGAGTAGGTATGAGCAGTTCTTC
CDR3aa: CASSQEASGSRYEQFF

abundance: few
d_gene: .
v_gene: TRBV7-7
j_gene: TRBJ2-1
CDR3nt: TGTGCTAGCAGCTCGGACTTTTTCAGTGAGCAGTTCTTC
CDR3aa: CASSSDFFSEQFF

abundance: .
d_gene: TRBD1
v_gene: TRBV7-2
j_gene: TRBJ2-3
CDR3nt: TGTGCCAGCAGCGTTCCGGGACAGGGGGCCTCAGATACGCAGTATTTT
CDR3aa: CASSVPGQGASDTQYF

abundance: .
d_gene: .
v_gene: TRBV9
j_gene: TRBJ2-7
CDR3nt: TGTGCCAGCAGCGTTTCCCACAGGGACGAGCAGTACTTC
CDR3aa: CASSVSHRDEQYF

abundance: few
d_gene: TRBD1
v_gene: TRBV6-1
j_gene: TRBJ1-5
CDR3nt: TGTGCCAGCACCACCCAGGGGGCAGGTCAGCCCCAGCATTTT
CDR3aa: CASTTQGAGQPQHF

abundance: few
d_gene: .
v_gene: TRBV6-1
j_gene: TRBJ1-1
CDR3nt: TGTGCCAGCAGCGCGGACAGGAACACTGAAGCTTTCTTT
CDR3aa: CASSADRNTEAFF

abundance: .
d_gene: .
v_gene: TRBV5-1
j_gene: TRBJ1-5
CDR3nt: TGCGCCAGCAGCCCGGGACAAGGCAATCAGCCCCAGCATTTT
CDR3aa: CASSPGQGNQPQHF

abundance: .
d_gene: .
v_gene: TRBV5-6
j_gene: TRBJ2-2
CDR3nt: TGTGCCAGCAGCTTGGCATTGCGGCAGAACACCGGGGAGCTGTTTTTT
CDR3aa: CASSLALRQNTGELFF

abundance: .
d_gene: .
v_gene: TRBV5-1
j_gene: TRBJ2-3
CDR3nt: TGCGCCAGCAGCTCCGGAGGAAGCACAGATACGCAGTATTTT
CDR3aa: CASSSGGSTDTQYF

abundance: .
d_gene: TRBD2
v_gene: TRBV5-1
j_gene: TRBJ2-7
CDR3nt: TGCGCCAGCAGCTCGACCACCGGGAGGGCCTCTACAGAGCAGTACTTC
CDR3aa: CASSSTTGRASTEQYF

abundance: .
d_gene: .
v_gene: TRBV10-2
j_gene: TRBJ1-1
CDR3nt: TGCGCCAGCTCACATCAGGGGAACACTGAAGCTTTCTTT
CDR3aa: CASSHQGNTEAFF

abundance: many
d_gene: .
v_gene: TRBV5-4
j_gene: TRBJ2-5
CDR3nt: TGTGCCAGCAGCTTGGACCCTAGCCCCCAAGAGACCCAGTACTTC
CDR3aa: CASSLDPSPQETQYF

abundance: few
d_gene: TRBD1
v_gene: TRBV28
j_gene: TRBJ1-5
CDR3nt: TGTGCCTCGAGGCCGGGGACAGGGCAGAGAGTTCAGCCCCAGCATTTT
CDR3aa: CASRPGTGQRVQPQHF

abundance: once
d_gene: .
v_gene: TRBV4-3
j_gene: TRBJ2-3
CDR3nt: TGCGCCAGCAGCCAGCTAAGACAGGATACGCAGTATTTT
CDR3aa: CASSQLRQDTQYF

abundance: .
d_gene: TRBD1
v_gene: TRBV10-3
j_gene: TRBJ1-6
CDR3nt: TGTGCCATCCAGGGGGGGGAGGCTTATAATTCACCCCTCCACTTT
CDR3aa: CAIQGGEAYNSPLHF

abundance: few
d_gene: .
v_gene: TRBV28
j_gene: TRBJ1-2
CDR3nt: TGTGCCAGCAGTTTAAGGGAGGATGGCTACACCTTC
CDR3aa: CASSLREDGYTF

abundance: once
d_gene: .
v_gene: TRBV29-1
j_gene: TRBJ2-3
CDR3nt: TGCAGCGTTTGGCGGGACACAGATACGCAGTATTTT
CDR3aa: CSVWRDTDTQYF

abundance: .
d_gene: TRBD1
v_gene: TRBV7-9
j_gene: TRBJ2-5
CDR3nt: TGTGCCAGCAGCTTAGTGACAGGGGTGGGAGAGACCCAGTACTTC
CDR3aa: CASSLVTGVGETQYF

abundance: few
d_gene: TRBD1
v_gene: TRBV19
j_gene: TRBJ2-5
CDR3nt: TGTGCCAGTAGTATGGGGACAGGGTGGGCAGAGACCCAGTACTTC
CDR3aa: CASSMGTGWAETQYF

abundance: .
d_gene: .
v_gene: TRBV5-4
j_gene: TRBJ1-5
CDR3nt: TGTGCCAGCAGCCTGGACGGTGGAAGCAATCAGCCCCAGCATTTT
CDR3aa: CASSLDGGSNQPQHF

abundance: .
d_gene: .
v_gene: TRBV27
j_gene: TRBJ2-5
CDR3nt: TGTGCCAGCAGTTTACCGGAAGAGACCCAGTACTTC
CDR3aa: CASSLPEETQYF

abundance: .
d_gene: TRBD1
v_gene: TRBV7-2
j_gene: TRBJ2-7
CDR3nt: TGTGCCAGCAGCTCTCGACAGGGGACGGGCGAGCAGTACTTC
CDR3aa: CASSSRQGTGEQYF

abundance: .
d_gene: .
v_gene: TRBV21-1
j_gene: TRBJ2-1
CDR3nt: TGTGCCAGCAGCAAAGCGGAGCGGGAGGCTGAGCAGTTCTTC
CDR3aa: CASSKAEREAEQFF

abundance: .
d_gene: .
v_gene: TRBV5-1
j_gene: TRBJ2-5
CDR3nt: TGCGCCAGCAGCTTGGCGTCAAAAGAGACCCAGTACTTC
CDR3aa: CASSLASKETQYF

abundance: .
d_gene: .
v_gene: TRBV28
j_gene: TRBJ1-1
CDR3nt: TGTGCCAGCGGGATAGGGGGCACTGAAGCTTTCTTT
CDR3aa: CASGIGGTEAFF

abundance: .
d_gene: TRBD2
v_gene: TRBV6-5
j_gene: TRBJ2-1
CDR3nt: TGTGCCAGCAGTTACGGGACTAGCGGGTCCGATGAGCAGTTCTTC
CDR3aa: CASSYGTSGSDEQFF

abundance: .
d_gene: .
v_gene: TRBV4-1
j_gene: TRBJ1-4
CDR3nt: TGCGCCAGCAGCCAAGAAACGACGCGACTTGAAAAACTGTTTTTT
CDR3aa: CASSQETTRLEKLFF

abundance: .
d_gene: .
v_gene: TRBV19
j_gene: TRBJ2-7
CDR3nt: TGTGCCAGTAGTATAACAGAAACCTACGAGCAGTACTTC
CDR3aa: CASSITETYEQYF

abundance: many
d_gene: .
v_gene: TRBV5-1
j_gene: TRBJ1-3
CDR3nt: TGCGCCAGCAGCTTGGGGTCAATCGGAAACACCATATATTTT
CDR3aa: CASSLGSIGNTIYF

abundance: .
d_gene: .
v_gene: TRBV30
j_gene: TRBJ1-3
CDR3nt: TGTGCCTGGAGTGTTAACCATTCAGGCACTGGAAACACCATATATTTT
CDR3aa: CAWSVNHSGTGNTIYF